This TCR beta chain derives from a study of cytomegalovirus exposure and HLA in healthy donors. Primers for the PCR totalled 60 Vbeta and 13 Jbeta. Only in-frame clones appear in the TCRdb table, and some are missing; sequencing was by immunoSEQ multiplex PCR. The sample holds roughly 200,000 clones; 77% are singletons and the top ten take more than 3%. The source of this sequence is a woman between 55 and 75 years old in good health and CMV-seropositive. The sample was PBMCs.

The CDR3 DNA is TGTGCCAGTAGGGCCACTCGGCGGGAGGGCTACAATGAGCAGTTCTTC. It is translated as CASRATRREGYNEQFF. J is TRBJ2-1 and V is TRBV19; 9 bases are shared with TRBD2. V shed 6 bases and J 3 bases; nucleotides not matched to a gene: 9. Germline CDR1 reads LNHDA; CDR2 reads SQIVND (reference sequence). This CDR3 is built from 16 residues. The complete variable domain, with remaining parts taken from reference TRBV19 and TRBJ2-1, reads DGGITQSPKYLFRKEGQNVTLSCEQNLNHDAMYWYRQDPGQGLRLIYYSQIVNDFQKGDIAEGYSVSREKKESFPLTVTSAQKNPTAFYLCASRATRREGYNEQFFGPGTRLTVL.